The subject of this entry is one T cell receptor beta chain. Its target is unknown. An end of the junction does not agree with germline; a read error may underlie this. The second PCR ran roughly 6 to 11 cycles with a sample-barcoded 5' primer and J-beta primers. A template-switch adaptor containing 12 random nucleotides labeled each cDNA molecule. TCRdb fed the 5' RACE reads into MiXCR, producing one record per CDR3 protein. Among some 930,000 distinct CDR3 sequences, 25% to 30% were seen once, and the ten largest hold roughly 10%. This CDR3 contains 16 residues. Germline CDR1 and CDR2: MNHEY and SMNVEV (reference sequence). The data were taken from a study of blood T cells in healthy people across ages. General observations from the study: Leaving the PBMCs unsorted stopped any conclusive comparison of naive versus antigen-experienced cells.

These same data were also listed under a study on T cells of mothers and their children. That study reports: For unrelated pairs as for related ones, thymic selection shapes TCR recombination output similarly. It was related mother-child pairs that showed slightly higher overlap than unrelated pairs, without reaching significance.

The sequenced sample was blood. The TCR was taken from a middle-aged woman in good health. The V call is TRBV27, the J call TRBJ1-2; unclear D gene. The CDR3 DNA follows: TGTGCCATCAGTTTATCCCGACTCCCCCAGAACTATGGCTACACCTTC. It encodes CAISLSRLPQNYGYTF.